The 6 T cell receptor beta chains below come from one sample, sequenced in a study of T cell clonality in common variable immunodeficiency. Broader study findings: Common variable immunodeficiency TCR beta sequences reportedly had fewer deletions and N-nucleotide insertions.

The table came from immunoSEQ multiplex PCR; TCRdb's copy has only in-frame clones and leaves some out. The sample yields about 35,000 clones, without any singletons. These TCRs' antigens remain unknown. The sample comprised peripheral blood mononuclear cells. All receptors derive from a human donor with common variable immunodeficiency.

This clone was observed many times. From the germline J gene comes the end of the CDR3, since the read stops 3 residues before it. The chain couples TRBV5-1 to TRBJ1-4, with D tentatively TRBD1 (5 bases). Germline assignment: CDR1 SGHRS and CDR2 YFSETQ. The germline V and J ends were trimmed by 0 bases and 5 bases, with 8 bases remaining between them. This CDR3 is 14 amino acids long. This chain's CDR3 is CASSLAGGNEKLFF. CDR3 DNA, as far as it was read: TGCGCCAGCAGCTTGGCCGGGGGAAATGAAAAA.

Comments on this clone: Read coverage stops 3 residues before the CDR3 terminus; the germline J gene supplies the remainder. The rearrangement links TRBV6-1 to TRBJ2-7; D is uncertain. Germline V CDR1 and CDR2: MNHNS, SASEGT. The CDR3 contains 14 residues. V was pared by 4 bases and J by 3 bases, with 13 bases between. The CDR3 bases that were read are TGTGCCAGCAGTGGTGACTCAAACTACTACGAG. It encodes CASSGDSNYYE. The CDR3, in full, reads CASSGDSNYYEQYF.

This clone was detected many times. The read stops 3 residues short of the end of the CDR3; the missing end is completed from the germline J gene. This rearrangement joins TRBV4-2 to TRBJ2-1; 9 nucleotides match TRBD2. The V segment lost 4 bases and the J segment 6 bases; nucleotides outside the gene matches: 7. The CDR3 extends over 15 amino acids. Germline CDR1 LGHNA, CDR2 YNFKEQ. CDR3 bases read: TGTGCCAGCAGCCGGGACGGCGGGGGGGCCAATGAG. Its translation is CASSRDGGGANE. The entire CDR3 sequence reads CASSRDGGGANEQFF.

This clone has a handful of counts. Read coverage stops 3 residues before the CDR3 terminus; the germline J gene supplies the remainder. This chain uses TRBV2 with TRBJ1-5; 7 nucleotides agree with TRBD1. The junction had 6 bases not matched to a gene; V was cut back by 6 bases and J by 4 bases. Germline V gene sequence: CDR1 SNHLY, CDR2 FYNNEI. The CDR3 spans 14 residues. The sequenced part of the CDR3 DNA is TGTGCCAGCAGGGAATTACAGGGGAATCAGCCC. It yields the protein CASRELQGNQP. The complete CDR3 sequence is CASRELQGNQPQHF.

This clone was recorded many times. The CDR3 is cut off 3 residues early in the read; its end comes from the germline J gene. V and J are TRBV20-1 and TRBJ2-2; 9 nucleotides line up with TRBD2. The ends lost 5 bases at V and 2 bases at J; junction bases unmatched: 9. The CDR3 consists of 16 residues. The V gene's germline CDR1 is DFQATT and CDR2 SNEGSKA (reference sequence). CDR3 DNA (partial): TGCAGTGCTGCTCCTGCTAGCGGGGCCAACACCGGGGAG. Translated: CSAAPASGANTGE. The CDR3, in full, reads CSAAPASGANTGELFF.

This clone was observed many times. The read ends 3 residues early relative to the CDR3; the germline J gene fills the gap. The V and J genes are TRBV30 and TRBJ2-1; the match to TRBD2 covers 12 bases. J lost 6 bases, V lost 8 bases, and 8 bases had no gene match. CDR1 is GTSNPN and CDR2 is SVGIG in the germline V gene (reference sequence). The CDR3 runs to 14 residues. CDR3: CAGRASGGVNEQFF. CDR3 DNA (partial): TGTGCCGGAAGGGCTAGCGGGGGGGTCAATGAG.